This TCR beta chain was recovered during a study of CD8 T cells in ankylosing spondylitis. Study-level points and caveats: Prior literature has documented some motif variants in synovial fluid and blood from reactive arthritis. Typical of ankylosing spondylitis blood, it appeared, was a TCR beta motif of roughly eight highly homologous variants. There was reportedly significant enrichment of clones that were disease-linked in matched ankylosing spondylitis synovial fluid.

Preparation of TCR beta libraries was done by quantitative 5'-RACE with molecular barcodes. TCRdb reprocessed the 5' RACE reads via MiXCR and lists one record per CDR3 protein. The data hold more than 500,000 distinct CDR3 sequences, with approximately 5% observed a single time. Germline CDR1 is SQVTM and CDR2 is ANQGSEA. The CDR3 sequence is 17 residues long. J lost 2 bases, V lost 5 bases, and 11 bases had no gene match. This clonotype was counted ten times or more. Its antigen remains unidentified. This chain links TRBV29-1 with TRBJ2-7; 14 bases match TRBD2. The receptor comes from a male donor with ankylosing spondylitis. Sequencing used blood, either unsorted or a sorted T cell fraction (not recorded which). DNA of the CDR3: TGCAGCGTTACCGGGACTAGCGGGAGAGATCCCCCCTACGAGCAGTACTTC. Translating it yields CSVTGTSGRDPPYEQYF.